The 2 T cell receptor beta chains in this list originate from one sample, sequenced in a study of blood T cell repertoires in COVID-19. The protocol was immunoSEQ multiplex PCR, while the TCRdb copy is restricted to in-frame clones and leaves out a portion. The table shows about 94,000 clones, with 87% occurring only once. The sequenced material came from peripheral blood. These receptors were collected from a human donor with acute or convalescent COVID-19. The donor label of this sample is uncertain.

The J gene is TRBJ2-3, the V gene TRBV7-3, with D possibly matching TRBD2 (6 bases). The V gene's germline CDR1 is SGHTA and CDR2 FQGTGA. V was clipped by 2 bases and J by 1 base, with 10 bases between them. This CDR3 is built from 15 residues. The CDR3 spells CASSLGLARTDTQYF. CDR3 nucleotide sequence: TGTGCCAGCAGCTTAGGTCTAGCGCGCACAGATACGCAGTATTTT.

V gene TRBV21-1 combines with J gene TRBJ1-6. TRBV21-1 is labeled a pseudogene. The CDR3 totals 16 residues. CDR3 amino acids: CASTLDPSSYNSPLHF. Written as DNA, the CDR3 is TGTGCCAGCACCCTAGACCCGAGCTCCTATAATTCACCCCTCCACTTT.